This entry is about one T cell receptor (beta chain). Noted time point: blood at routine non-recurrence follow-up after resection. Unsorted whole RNA from tumor, nontumor lung or frozen PBMC underwent sequencing. TCRdb reanalysed the 5' RACE reads using MiXCR and keeps one entry per CDR3 protein. Found here are fewer than 60,000 distinct CDR3 sequences, 6.5% to 7.5% of them singletons; the top ten hold 35%. This record comes from a study of spatial heterogeneity in lung cancer. Study-wide background: Samples came from some 73 TRACERx patients with untreated early-stage lung cancer. Beta-chain sequences consistently outnumbered alpha-chain sequences in detection. In raw reads, more than 8.5 appearances on average were recorded for each unique TCR and UMI combination.

The CDR3 length is 15 residues. CDR1 is MNHEY, CDR2 SVGEGT, per germline. The V end was cut by 4 bases, the J end by 3 bases, with 14 bases between. The chain uses TRBV6-2 or TRBV6-3 and TRBJ2-3, with D possibly TRBD2 on 6 matching bases. This sample comprised PBMCs, obtained at follow-up. This sequence originates from a female donor with early-stage non-small cell lung cancer. The CDR3 region is CASSFHNSGTDTQYF. The CDR3 DNA sequence: TGTGCCAGCAGTTTCCATAATAGCGGAACAGATACGCAGTATTTT.